Listed below are T cell receptor beta chains from one sample, sequenced in a study of regulatory T cells in long-lasting Graves disease. TCRdb used MiXCR to reprocess the multiplex PCR reads, holding one entry per CDR3 protein. The table lists almost 350,000 distinct CDR3 sequences, about 20% of them singletons. Sequencing was performed on peripheral blood mononuclear cells (PBMCs), taken when the disease was refractory, from a patient treated with antithyroid drugs. Receptors originate from a female donor with Graves disease. CDR3s include the opening cysteine and the closing phenylalanine or tryptophan. A D gene is named only where the DNA matches it firmly. Expanded clones are given a class, and other clones once, few, many or no size at all.

v_gene	d_gene	j_gene	abundance	CDR3aa	CDR3nt
TRBV15	NA	TRBJ2-4	few	CATSREGLGERNIQYF	TGTGCCACCAGCAGAGAAGGATTGGGGGAACGGAACATTCAGTACTTC
TRBV19	TRBD2	TRBJ2-7	NA	CASSIRTSESYEQYF	TGTGCCAGTAGTATTAGGACTAGCGAATCCTACGAGCAGTACTTC
TRBV2	NA	TRBJ2-7	few	CASSDFRVGEQYF	TGTGCCAGCAGTGATTTCAGGGTTGGCGAGCAGTACTTC
TRBV19	NA	TRBJ2-5	many	CASSISISETQYF	TGTGCCAGTAGTATTAGTATCTCGGAGACCCAGTACTTC
TRBV5-1	TRBD2	TRBJ2-7	many	CASSSGLAGAYEQYF	TGTGCCAGCAGTTCCGGACTAGCGGGGGCCTACGAGCAGTACTTC
TRBV18	TRBD1	TRBJ2-7	few	CASSPQMTGSAEQYF	TGTGCCAGCTCACCACAAATGACAGGGAGCGCCGAGCAGTACTTC
TRBV11-2	NA	TRBJ2-7	many	CASSTSRGRDEQYF	TGTGCCAGCAGCACCAGCAGGGGCAGGGACGAGCAGTACTTC
TRBV3-1	TRBD1	TRBJ1-5	NA	CASSQQQGVQHF	TGTGCCAGCAGCCAACAACAGGGGGTCCAGCATTTT
TRBV20-1	NA	TRBJ1-5	few	CSAVRVGGSYNQPQHF	TGCAGTGCTGTTCGAGTAGGGGGGTCCTACAATCAGCCCCAGCATTTT
TRBV7-8	NA	TRBJ1-1	many	CASSFSKRMNTEAFF	TGTGCCAGCAGCTTCTCGAAGCGTATGAACACTGAAGCTTTCTTT
TRBV28	NA	TRBJ2-5	many	CASSQPTGLETQYF	TGTGCCAGCAGTCAACCTACTGGGCTGGAGACCCAGTACTTC
TRBV2	NA	TRBJ1-4	many	CASRWAGGGWHEKLFF	TGTGCCAGCAGGTGGGCGGGGGGGGGATGGCATGAAAAACTGTTTTTT
TRBV19	TRBD1	TRBJ2-2	NA	CASSFPGGSWFVTGELFF	TGTGCCAGTAGTTTCCCAGGGGGTAGCTGGTTCGTTACCGGGGAGCTGTTTTTT
TRBV5-1	NA	TRBJ2-7	many	CASSLTTEPYEQYF	TGCGCCAGCAGCTTGACGACGGAACCCTACGAGCAGTACTTC